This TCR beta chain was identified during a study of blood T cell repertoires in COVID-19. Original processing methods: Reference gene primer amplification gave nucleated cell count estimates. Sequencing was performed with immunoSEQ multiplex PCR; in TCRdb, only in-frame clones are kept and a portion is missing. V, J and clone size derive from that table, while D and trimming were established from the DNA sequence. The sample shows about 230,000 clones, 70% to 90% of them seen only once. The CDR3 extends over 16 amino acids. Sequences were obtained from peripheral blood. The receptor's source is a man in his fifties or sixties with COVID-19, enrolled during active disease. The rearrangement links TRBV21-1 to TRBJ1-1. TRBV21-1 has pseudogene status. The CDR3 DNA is TGTGCCAGCAGCAAACGGCGGGGCGAGATGAACACTGAAGCTTTCTTT. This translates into CASSKRRGEMNTEAFF.